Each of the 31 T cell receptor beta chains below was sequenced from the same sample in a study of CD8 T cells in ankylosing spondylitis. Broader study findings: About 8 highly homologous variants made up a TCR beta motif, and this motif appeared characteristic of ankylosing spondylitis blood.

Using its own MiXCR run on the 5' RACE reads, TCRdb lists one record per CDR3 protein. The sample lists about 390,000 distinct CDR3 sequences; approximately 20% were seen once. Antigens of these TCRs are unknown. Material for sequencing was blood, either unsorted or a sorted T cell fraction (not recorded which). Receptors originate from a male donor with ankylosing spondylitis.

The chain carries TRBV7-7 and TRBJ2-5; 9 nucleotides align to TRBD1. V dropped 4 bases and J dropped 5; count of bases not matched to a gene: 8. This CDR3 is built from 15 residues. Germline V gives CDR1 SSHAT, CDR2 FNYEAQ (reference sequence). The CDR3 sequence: CASSSGTGSRETQYF. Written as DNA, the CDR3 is TGTGCCAGCAGCTCGGGGACAGGGTCAAGGGAGACCCAGTACTTC.

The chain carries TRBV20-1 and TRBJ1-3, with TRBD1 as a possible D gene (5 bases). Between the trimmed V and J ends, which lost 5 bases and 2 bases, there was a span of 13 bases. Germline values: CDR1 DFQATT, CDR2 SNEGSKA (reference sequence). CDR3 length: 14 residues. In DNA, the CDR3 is TGCAGTGCTCAGGGATTAAGGGCTGGAAACACCATATATTTT. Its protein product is CSAQGLRAGNTIYF.

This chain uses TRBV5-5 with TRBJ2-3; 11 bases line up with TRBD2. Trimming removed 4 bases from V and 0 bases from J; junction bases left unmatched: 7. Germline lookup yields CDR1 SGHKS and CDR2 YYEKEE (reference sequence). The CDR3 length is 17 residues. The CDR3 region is CASSLGLAGRSTDTQYF. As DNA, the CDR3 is TGTGCCAGCAGCCTTGGACTAGCGGGCCGCAGCACAGATACGCAGTATTTT.

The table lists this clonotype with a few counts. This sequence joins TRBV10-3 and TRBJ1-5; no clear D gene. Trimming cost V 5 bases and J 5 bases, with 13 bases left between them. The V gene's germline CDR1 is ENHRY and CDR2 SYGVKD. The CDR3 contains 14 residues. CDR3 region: CAISSGVRDQPQHF. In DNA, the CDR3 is TGTGCCATCAGTAGTGGGGTCAGAGATCAGCCCCAGCATTTT.

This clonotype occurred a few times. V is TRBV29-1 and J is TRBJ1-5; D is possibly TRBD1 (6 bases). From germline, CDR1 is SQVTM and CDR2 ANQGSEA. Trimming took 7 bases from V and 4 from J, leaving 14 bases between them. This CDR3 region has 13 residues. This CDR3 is CSATDSFNQPQHF. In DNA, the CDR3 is TGCAGCGCAACGGACAGCTTTAATCAGCCCCAGCATTTT.

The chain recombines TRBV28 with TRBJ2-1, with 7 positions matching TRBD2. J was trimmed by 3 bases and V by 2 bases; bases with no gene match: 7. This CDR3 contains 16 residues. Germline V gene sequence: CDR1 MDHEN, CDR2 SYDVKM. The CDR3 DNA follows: TGTGCCAGCAGTTTAACCGCGGGAGTGATCTACAATGAGCAGTTCTTC. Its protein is CASSLTAGVIYNEQFF.

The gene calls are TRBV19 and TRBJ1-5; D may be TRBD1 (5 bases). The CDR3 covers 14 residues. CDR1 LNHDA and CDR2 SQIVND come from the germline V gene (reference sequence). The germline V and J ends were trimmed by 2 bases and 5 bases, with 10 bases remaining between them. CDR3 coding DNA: TGTGCCAGTAGTATACTCAGGGAGGATCAGCCCCAGCATTTT. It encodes CASSILREDQPQHF.

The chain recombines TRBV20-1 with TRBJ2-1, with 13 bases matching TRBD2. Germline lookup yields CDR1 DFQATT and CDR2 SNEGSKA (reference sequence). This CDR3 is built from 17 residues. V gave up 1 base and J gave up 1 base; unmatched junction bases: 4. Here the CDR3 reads CSARGGTSGTSYNEQFF. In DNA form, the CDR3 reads TGCAGTGCTAGAGGCGGGACTAGCGGGACGTCCTACAATGAGCAGTTCTTC.

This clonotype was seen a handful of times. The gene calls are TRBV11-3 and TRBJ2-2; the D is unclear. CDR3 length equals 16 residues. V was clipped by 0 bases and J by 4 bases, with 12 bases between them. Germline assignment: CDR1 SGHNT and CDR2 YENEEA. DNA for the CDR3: TGTGCCAGCAGCTTAGAAGCCATGGGGTCCACCGGGGAGCTGTTTTTT. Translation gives CASSLEAMGSTGELFF.

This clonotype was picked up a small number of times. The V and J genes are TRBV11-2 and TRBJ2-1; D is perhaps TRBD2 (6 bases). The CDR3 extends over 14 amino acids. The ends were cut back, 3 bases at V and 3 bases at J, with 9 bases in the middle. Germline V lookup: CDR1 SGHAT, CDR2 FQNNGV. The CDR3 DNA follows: TGTGCCAGCAGCTTTCTCGGGAGCTACAATGAGCAGTTCTTC. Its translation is CASSFLGSYNEQFF. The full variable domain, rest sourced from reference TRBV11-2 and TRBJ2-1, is EAGVAQSPRYKIIEKRQSVAFWCNPISGHATLYWYQQILGQGPKLLIQFQNNGVVDDSQLPKDRFSAERLKGVDSTLKIQPAKLEDSAVYLCASSFLGSYNEQFFGPGTRLTVL.

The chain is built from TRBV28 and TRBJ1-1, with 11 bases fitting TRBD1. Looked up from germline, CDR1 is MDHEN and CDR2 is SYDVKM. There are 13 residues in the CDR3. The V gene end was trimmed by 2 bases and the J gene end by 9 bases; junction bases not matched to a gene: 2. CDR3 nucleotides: TGTGCCAGCAGTTTACGGGACAGGGGGAAAGCTTTCTTT. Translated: CASSLRDRGKAFF. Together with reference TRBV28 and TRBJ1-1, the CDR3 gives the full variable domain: DVKVTQSSRYLVKRTGEKVFLECVQDMDHENMFWYRQDPGLGLRLIYFSYDVKMKEKGDIPEGYSVSREKKERFSLILESASTNQTSMYLCASSLRDRGKAFFGQGTRLTVV.

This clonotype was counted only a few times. CDR3 sequence (DNA): TGCAGTCTCCCCCCTTTGCGGGAGTCCCACGAGCAGTACTTC. As protein: CSLPPLRESHEQYF. V usage is TRBV20-1 and J usage is TRBJ2-7; 7 bases agree with TRBD2. Germline loops: CDR1 DFQATT, CDR2 SNEGSKA (reference sequence). With 8 bases clipped from V and 5 bases from J, the junction kept 15 bases outside the gene matches. This CDR3 region has 14 residues.

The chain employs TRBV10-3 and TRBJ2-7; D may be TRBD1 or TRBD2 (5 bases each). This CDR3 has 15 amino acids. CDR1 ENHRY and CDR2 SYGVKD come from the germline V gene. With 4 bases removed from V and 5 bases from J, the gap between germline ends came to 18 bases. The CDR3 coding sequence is TGTGCCATCAGTGTCGGGGCGCGCGAGCGCAACGAGCAGTACTTC. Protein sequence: CAISVGARERNEQYF.

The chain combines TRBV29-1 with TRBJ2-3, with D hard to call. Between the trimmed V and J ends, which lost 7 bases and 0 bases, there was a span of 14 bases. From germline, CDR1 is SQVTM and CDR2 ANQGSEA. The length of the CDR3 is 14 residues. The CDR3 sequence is CSGSYRPSTDTQYF. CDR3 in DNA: TGCAGCGGGAGTTACCGACCTAGCACAGATACGCAGTATTTT.

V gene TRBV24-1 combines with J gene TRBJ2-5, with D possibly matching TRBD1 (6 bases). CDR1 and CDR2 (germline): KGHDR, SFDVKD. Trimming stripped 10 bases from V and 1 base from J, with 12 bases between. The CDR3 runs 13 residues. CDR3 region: CATGTPSQETQYF. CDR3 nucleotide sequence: TGTGCCACGGGGACACCCTCCCAAGAGACCCAGTACTTC.

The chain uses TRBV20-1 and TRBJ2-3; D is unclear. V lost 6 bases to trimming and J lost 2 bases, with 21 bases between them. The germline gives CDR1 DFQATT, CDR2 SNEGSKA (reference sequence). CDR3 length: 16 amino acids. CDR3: CSARLPVGILTDTQYF. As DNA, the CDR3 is TGCAGTGCCAGACTCCCTGTGGGCATACTCACAGATACGCAGTATTTT.

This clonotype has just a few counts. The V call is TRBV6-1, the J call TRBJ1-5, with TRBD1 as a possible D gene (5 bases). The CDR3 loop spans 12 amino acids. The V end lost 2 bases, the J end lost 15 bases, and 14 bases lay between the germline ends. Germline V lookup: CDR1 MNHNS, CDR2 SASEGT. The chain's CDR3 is CASSEMWGVPHF. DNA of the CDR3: TGTGCCAGCAGTGAAATGTGGGGGGTCCCGCATTTT.

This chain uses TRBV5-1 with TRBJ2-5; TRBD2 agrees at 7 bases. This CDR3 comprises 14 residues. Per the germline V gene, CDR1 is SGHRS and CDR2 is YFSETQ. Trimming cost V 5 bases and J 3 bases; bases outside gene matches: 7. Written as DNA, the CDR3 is TGCGCCAGCAGACCACTAGCGAACGAAGAGACCCAGTACTTC. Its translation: CASRPLANEETQYF.

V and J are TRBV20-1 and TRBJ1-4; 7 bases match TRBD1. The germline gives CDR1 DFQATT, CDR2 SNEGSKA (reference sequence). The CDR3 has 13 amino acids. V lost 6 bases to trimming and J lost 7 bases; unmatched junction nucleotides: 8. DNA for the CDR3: TGCAGTGCAGAAGACAGGGCAAGTGAAAAACTGTTTTTT. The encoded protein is CSAEDRASEKLFF.

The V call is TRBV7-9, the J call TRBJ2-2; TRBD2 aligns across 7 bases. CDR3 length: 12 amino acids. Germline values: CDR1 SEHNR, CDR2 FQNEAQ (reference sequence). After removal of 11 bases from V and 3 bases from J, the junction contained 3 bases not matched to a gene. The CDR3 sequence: CAGRGDTGELFF. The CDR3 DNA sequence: TGTGCCGGACGGGGGGACACCGGGGAGCTGTTTTTT.

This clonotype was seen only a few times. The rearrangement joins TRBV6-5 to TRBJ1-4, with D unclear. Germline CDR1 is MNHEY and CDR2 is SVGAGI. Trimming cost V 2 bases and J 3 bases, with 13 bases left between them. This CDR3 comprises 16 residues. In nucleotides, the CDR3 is TGTGCCAGCAGTTACAGGGTAGCATCCCCTAATGAAAAACTGTTTTTT. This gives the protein CASSYRVASPNEKLFF.

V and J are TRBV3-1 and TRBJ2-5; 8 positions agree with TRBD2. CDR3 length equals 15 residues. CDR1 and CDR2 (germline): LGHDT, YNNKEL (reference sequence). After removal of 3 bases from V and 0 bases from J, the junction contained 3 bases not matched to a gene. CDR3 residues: CASSHREGYQETQYF. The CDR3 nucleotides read TGTGCCAGCAGCCACCGGGAGGGGTACCAAGAGACCCAGTACTTC.

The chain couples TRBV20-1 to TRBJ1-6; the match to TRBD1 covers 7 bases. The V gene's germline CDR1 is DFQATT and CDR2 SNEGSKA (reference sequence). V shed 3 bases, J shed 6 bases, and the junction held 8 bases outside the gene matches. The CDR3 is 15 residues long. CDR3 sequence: CSASQAGGPNSPLHF. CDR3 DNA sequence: TGCAGTGCTAGTCAAGCAGGGGGTCCTAATTCACCCCTCCACTTT.

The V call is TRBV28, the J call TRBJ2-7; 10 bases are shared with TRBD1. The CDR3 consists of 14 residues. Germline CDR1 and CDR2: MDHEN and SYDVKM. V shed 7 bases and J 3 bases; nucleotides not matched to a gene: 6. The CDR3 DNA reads TGTGCCAGCAAAAGACAGGGGGCTTTCTACGAGCAGTACTTC. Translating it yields CASKRQGAFYEQYF.

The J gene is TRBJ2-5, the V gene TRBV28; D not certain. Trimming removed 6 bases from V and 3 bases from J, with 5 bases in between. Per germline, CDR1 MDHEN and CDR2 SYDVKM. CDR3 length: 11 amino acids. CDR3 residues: CASRGKETQYF. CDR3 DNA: TGTGCCAGCAGGGGGAAAGAGACCCAGTACTTC.

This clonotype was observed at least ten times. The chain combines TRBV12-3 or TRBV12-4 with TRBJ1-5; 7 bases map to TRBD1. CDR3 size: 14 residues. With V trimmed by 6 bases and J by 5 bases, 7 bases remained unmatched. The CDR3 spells CASSEGQPYQPQHF. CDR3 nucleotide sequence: TGTGCCAGCAGCGAGGGACAGCCATATCAGCCCCAGCATTTT.

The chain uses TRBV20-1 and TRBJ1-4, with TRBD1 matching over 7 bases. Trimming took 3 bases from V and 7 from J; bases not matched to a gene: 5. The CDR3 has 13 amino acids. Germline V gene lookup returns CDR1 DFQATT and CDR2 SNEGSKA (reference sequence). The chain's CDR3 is CSASPQGGEKLFF. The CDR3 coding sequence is TGCAGTGCTAGTCCGCAGGGGGGTGAAAAACTGTTTTTT.

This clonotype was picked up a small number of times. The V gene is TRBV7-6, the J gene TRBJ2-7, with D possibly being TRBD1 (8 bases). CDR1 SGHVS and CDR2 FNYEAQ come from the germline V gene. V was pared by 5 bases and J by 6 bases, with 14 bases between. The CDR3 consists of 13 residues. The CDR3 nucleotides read TGTGCCAGCAGCATGACAGGGGAGGGCGAGCAGTACTTC. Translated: CASSMTGEGEQYF.

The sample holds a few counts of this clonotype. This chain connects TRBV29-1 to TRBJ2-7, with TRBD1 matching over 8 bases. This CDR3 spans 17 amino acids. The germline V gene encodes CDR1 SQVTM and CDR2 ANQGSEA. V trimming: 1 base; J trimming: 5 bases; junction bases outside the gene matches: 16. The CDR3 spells CSVEGPASRGQGNEQYF. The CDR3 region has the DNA TGCAGCGTTGAAGGTCCCGCCAGCCGAGGACAGGGTAACGAGCAGTACTTC.

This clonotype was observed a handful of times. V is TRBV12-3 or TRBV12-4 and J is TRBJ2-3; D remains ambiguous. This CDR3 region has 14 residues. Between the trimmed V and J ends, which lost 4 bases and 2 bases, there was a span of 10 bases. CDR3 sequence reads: CASSSGPITDTQYF. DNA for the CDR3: TGTGCCAGCAGTTCCGGGCCAATCACAGATACGCAGTATTTT.

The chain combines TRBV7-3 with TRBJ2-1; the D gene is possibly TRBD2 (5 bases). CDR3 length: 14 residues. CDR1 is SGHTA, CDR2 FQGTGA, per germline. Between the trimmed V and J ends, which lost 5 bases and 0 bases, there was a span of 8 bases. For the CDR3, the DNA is TGTGCCAGCAGCCAGAGCGGCTCCTACAATGAGCAGTTCTTC. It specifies CASSQSGSYNEQFF.